This TCR beta chain was recorded in a study of Graves' ophthalmopathy and Graves' hyperthyroidism. Among the exclusions were patients with other autoimmune diseases, uncontrolled infections, pregnancy or lactation. Fresh peripheral blood (less than 11 ml) yielded the PBMCs. RNA transcripts provided the template for amplifying TCR beta CDR3 regions. Second-round multiplex PCR followed a first-round RT-PCR using HTBI primers. TCRdb re-derived calls from the multiplex PCR reads in MiXCR, one entry per CDR3 protein. The data hold approximately 500,000 distinct CDR3 sequences, with under 15% observed a single time. Per germline, CDR1 SGHTA and CDR2 FQGNSA. This CDR3 spans 15 amino acids. V was shortened by 5 bases and J by 0 bases, with 14 bases between the two germline ends. This clonotype was counted at least ten times.

The V and J genes are TRBV7-2 and TRBJ2-7; possibly TRBD2 for D (5 bases). The sequenced sample consisted of blood. This receptor was obtained from a woman in her twenties or thirties with Graves' ophthalmopathy. The CDR3 bases are TGTGCCAGCAGCAACTCGCGAGGGTACTCCTACGAGCAGTACTTC. Its protein product is CASSNSRGYSYEQYF.